This paragraph covers one TCR beta chain sequence. Source study methods: The authors estimated nucleated cell counts from reference gene primer amplification. Produced via immunoSEQ multiplex PCR; TCRdb's table is partial and in-frame only. D and trimming were read from the DNA, whereas the V and J calls and clone size are those reported in that table. The sample lists 300,000 or so clones, about nine tenths seen once, with over 3.5% in the top ten. The data originate from a study of blood T cell repertoires in COVID-19. About the study: Sources were T cells, B-cell-depleted T cells, or PBMCs; the material itself was cDNA or gDNA.

After removal of 6 bases from V and 4 bases from J, the junction contained 8 bases not matched to a gene. This CDR3 has 15 amino acids. CDR1 and CDR2 from the germline V gene are LNHDA and SQIVND (reference sequence). The source is a woman in her 40s with acute or convalescent COVID-19. The sample comprised peripheral blood. J is TRBJ2-1 and V is TRBV19; 8 nucleotides align to TRBD2. CDR3 nucleotide sequence: TGTGCCAGTAGGTTCAGCGGGGGTCAGTACAATGAGCAGTTCTTC. Amino acids: CASRFSGGQYNEQFF.